Sequencing of this TCR beta chain was carried out in a study of T-cell reconstitution after alpha-beta-depleted transplantation in children. This clonotype appeared a single time. Unique molecular identifiers were incorporated during preparation of the TCRbeta library. Using its own MiXCR run on the PCR reads, TCRdb lists one record per CDR3 protein. The sample carries about 980,000 distinct CDR3 sequences, around 30% recorded once. Trimming removed 3 bases at V and 2 bases at J, with 16 bases between. CDR1 is SEHNR, CDR2 FQNEAQ, per germline (reference sequence). This CDR3 is built from 16 residues. The receptor's source is a boy under two years old who had a stem cell transplant for SCID, so the T cells may come from the graft donor. The material was PBMCs, mostly from graft donor cells, obtained 360 days after TCRalphabeta/CD19-depleted stem cell transplant. The chain carries TRBV7-9 and TRBJ2-5, with TRBD2 as a possible D gene (7 bases). This chain's CDR3 is CASSLRGPANQETQYF. CDR3 nucleotide sequence: TGTGCCAGCAGCTTGCGGGGGCCGGCTAATCAAGAGACCCAGTACTTC.